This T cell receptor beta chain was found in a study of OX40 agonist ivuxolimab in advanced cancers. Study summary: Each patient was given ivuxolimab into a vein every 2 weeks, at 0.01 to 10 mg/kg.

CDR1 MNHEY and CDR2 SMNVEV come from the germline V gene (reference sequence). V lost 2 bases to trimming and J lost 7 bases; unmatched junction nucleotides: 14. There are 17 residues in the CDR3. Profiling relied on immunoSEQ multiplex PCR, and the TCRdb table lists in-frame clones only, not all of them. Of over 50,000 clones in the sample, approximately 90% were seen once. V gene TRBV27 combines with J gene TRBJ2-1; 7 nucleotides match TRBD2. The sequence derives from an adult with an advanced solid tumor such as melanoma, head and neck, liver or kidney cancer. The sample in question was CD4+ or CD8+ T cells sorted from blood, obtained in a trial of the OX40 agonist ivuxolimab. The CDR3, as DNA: TGTGCCAGCAGTTTAGCATTTATGCGGGAGTTCTTAAATGAGCAGTTCTTC. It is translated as CASSLAFMREFLNEQFF.